The sequence of this T cell receptor (beta chain) was determined in a study of CD8 T cells in ankylosing spondylitis. Overall study results and limits: Typical of ankylosing spondylitis blood, it appeared, was a TCR beta motif of 7 or 8 highly homologous variants. Disease-linked clones were found to be CD8+ and relatively rare in peripheral blood. Reactive arthritis synovial fluid and blood previously showed some of these motif variants. Reported data indicate significant enrichment of disease-linked clones within matched ankylosing spondylitis synovial fluid.

Note on this clonotype: No antigen is known for it.

This CDR3 has 13 amino acids. Germline loops: CDR1 SGHRS, CDR2 YFSETQ. V lost 5 bases and J lost 7, with 12 bases in between. Quantitative 5'-RACE with molecular barcodes was used to make the TCR beta libraries. A single record per CDR3 protein comes from TCRdb applying MiXCR to the 5' RACE reads. The sample shows around 430,000 distinct CDR3 sequences, 15% to 20% of them seen only once. This clonotype was obtained from a male donor with ankylosing spondylitis. Sequencing was performed on blood, either unsorted or a sorted T cell fraction (not recorded which). The chain joins TRBV5-1 to TRBJ1-4; D not resolved. CDR3: CASRGTETEKLFF. The CDR3 nucleotides are TGCGCCAGCAGAGGTACCGAGACTGAAAAACTGTTTTTT.